The next 22 T cell receptor beta chains were all read from a single sample in a study of spatial heterogeneity in lung cancer. General observations from the study: Counts of expanded intratumoral alpha and beta TCRs tracked tumor mutation counts.

Stated time point: sample taken at primary tumor resection. The antigens of these receptors remain unknown. TCRdb itself ran the 5' RACE reads through MiXCR, one entry per CDR3 protein. The sample holds over 10,000 distinct CDR3 sequences, less than 6.5% seen once. The input for sequencing was lung tumor tissue, taken at surgery. All receptors derive from a female donor with early-stage non-small cell lung cancer.

This clonotype was recorded at least ten times. This beta chain is off target for a library built for alpha chains, so its abundance means little. The chain combines TRBV7-3 with TRBJ1-5, with D unclear. Germline values: CDR1 SGHTA, CDR2 FQGTGA. This CDR3 contains 13 residues. The V end lost 2 bases, the J end lost 5 bases, and 7 bases lay between the germline ends. In DNA, the CDR3 is TGTGCCAGCAGCTTACAAGTAGATCAGCCCCAGCATTTT. Translating gives CASSLQVDQPQHF.

This clonotype was picked up many times. This beta chain is an off-target read within a library intended for alpha chains, so its frequency means little. V gene TRBV4-2 combines with J gene TRBJ1-3; D call uncertain. The CDR3 loop spans 14 amino acids. CDR1 is LGHNA, CDR2 YNFKEQ, per germline. The germline V and J ends were trimmed by 7 bases and 0 bases, with 10 bases remaining between them. The chain's CDR3 is CASKKEDSGNTIYF. In DNA, the CDR3 is TGTGCCAGCAAAAAGGAGGACTCTGGAAACACCATATATTTT.

This clonotype was observed at least ten times. Found in a library prepared for alpha chains, this beta chain is an off-target read, and its abundance has little meaning. The rearrangement uses TRBV18 and TRBJ1-5, with D maybe TRBD1 (5 bases). Germline CDR1 KGHSH, CDR2 LQKENI. CDR3 length: 14 amino acids. Trimming took 3 bases from V and 6 from J, leaving 12 bases between them. The CDR3 sequence: CASSPLQEGQPQHF. CDR3 DNA sequence: TGTGCCAGCTCACCTCTACAGGAAGGTCAGCCCCAGCATTTT.

Regarding this clonotype: Found in a library prepared for alpha chains, this beta chain is an off-target read, and its abundance has little meaning. The rearrangement links TRBV3-2 to TRBJ1-4. TRBV3-2 is an annotated pseudogene. This CDR3 comprises 14 residues. The chain's CDR3 is CASSSRTTNEKLFF. In DNA, the CDR3 is TGTGCCAGCAGTTCCAGAACAACTAATGAAAAACTGTTTTTT.

This clonotype was picked up many times. Being off target in a library aimed at alpha chains, this beta chain has a size of little meaning. The chain uses TRBV7-2 and TRBJ1-6, with 9 bases aligning to TRBD1. V was pared by 5 bases and J by 12 bases, with 5 bases of the junction left unmatched. The CDR3 length is 13 residues. Germline V CDR1 and CDR2: SGHTA, FQGNSA. Here the CDR3 reads CASSEDRGRPLHF. The CDR3 DNA reads as TGTGCCAGCAGCGAAGACAGGGGGAGACCCCTCCACTTT.

This clonotype has a count of ten or more. This beta chain was picked up by a library intended for alpha chains and is off target, so its count carries little meaning. V and J are TRBV18 and TRBJ1-1; possible D gene TRBD1, 6 bases. This CDR3 comprises 15 residues. Germline values: CDR1 KGHSH, CDR2 LQKENI. Trimming cost V 0 bases and J 0 bases, with 8 bases left between them. In DNA form, the CDR3 reads TGTGCCAGCTCACCACCGACAGGAATGAACACTGAAGCTTTCTTT. Amino acid sequence: CASSPPTGMNTEAFF.

Many counts were recorded for this clonotype. As an off-target read in a library built for alpha chains, this beta chain has a frequency of little significance. The J gene is TRBJ1-6, the V gene TRBV12-5, with a tentative D call TRBD1 (5 bases). This CDR3 contains 18 residues. The germline V and J ends were trimmed by 5 bases and 0 bases, with 17 bases remaining between them. From germline, CDR1 is LGHNT and CDR2 FRNRAP. The CDR3 loop is CASGRRDHRSSYNSPLHF. As DNA, the CDR3 is TGTGCTAGTGGTCGACGGGACCACAGGAGCTCCTATAATTCACCCCTCCACTTT.

This clonotype is medium-sized within its sample. The library was prepared for alpha chains; this beta chain is a stray read, so its frequency means little. This chain joins TRBV5-1 and TRBJ2-1; 12 bases agree with TRBD2. After removal of 3 bases from V and 10 bases from J, the junction contained 8 bases not matched to a gene. Germline CDR1 is SGHRS and CDR2 is YFSETQ. This CDR3 has 15 residues. CDR3 loop: CASSSRLAGGLEQFF. CDR3 coding DNA: TGCGCCAGCAGCTCCCGCCTAGCGGGGGGGCTGGAGCAGTTCTTC.

This clonotype was counted many times. Because the library targeted alpha chains, this beta chain is an off-target read whose size means little. The gene calls are TRBV10-3 and TRBJ2-1; the match to TRBD1 covers 10 bases. The length of the CDR3 is 13 residues. After removal of 0 bases from V and 15 bases from J, the junction contained 5 bases not matched to a gene. CDR1 ENHRY and CDR2 SYGVKD come from the germline V gene. CDR3 in amino acids: CAISESRDRGLFF. The CDR3 region has the DNA TGTGCCATCAGTGAGTCCCGGGACAGGGGCCTGTTCTTC.

The sample holds many counts of this clonotype. In a library made to pick up alpha chains, this beta chain is a stray read with a size that means little. The chain is built from TRBV7-9 and TRBJ1-5; D may be TRBD1 (6 bases). CDR3 length: 14 amino acids. V lost 1 base, J lost 7 bases, and 11 bases lay in between. CDR1 is SEHNR, CDR2 FQNEAQ, per germline (reference sequence). The CDR3 is CASSLGLGGQPQHF. For the CDR3, the DNA is TGTGCCAGCAGCTTAGGTCTCGGGGGCCAGCCCCAGCATTTT.

This clonotype appeared many times. This beta chain was picked up by a library intended for alpha chains and is off target, so its count carries little meaning. The chain is built from TRBV12-3 or TRBV12-4 and TRBJ2-2, with D unclear. The CDR3 length is 13 residues. Trimming pared 2 bases from V and 3 bases from J, leaving 4 bases between. The CDR3 DNA reads as TGTGCCAGCAGTTTACTCGACACCGGGGAGCTGTTTTTT. Its protein product is CASSLLDTGELFF.

This clonotype was found many times. This beta chain was picked up by a library intended for alpha chains and is off target, so its count carries little meaning. This chain links TRBV20-1 with TRBJ1-5, with D possibly matching TRBD1 (6 bases). Per the germline V gene, CDR1 is DFQATT and CDR2 is SNEGSKA (reference sequence). The CDR3 is 15 residues long. Trimming took off 3 bases at V and 7 bases at J, with 19 bases between the two ends. This CDR3 reads CSASRGGGAGQPQHF. CDR3 coding DNA: TGCAGTGCTAGCCGAGGGGGGGGCGCGGGCCAGCCCCAGCATTTT.

This clonotype was observed at least ten times. This beta chain represents an off-target read in a library built for alpha chains; its size is of limited meaning. The V gene is TRBV11-2, the J gene TRBJ1-5; D uncertain. There are 13 residues in the CDR3. Between the trimmed V and J ends, which lost 5 bases and 6 bases, there was a span of 11 bases. Germline V gives CDR1 SGHAT, CDR2 FQNNGV. CDR3 sequence (DNA): TGTGCCAGCAGCCCCGCCCCTGGTCAGCCCCAGCATTTT. Residues: CASSPAPGQPQHF.

This clonotype was seen at least ten times. This beta chain turned up in a library designed for alpha chains; as an off-target read, its abundance says little. The chain couples TRBV28 to TRBJ2-7; D tentatively reads TRBD1 or TRBD2 (5 bases each). The germline gives CDR1 MDHEN, CDR2 SYDVKM. The CDR3 loop spans 13 amino acids. Trimming shortened V by 10 bases and J by 5 bases, and 18 bases separated the two germline ends. The CDR3 DNA reads TGTGCCACCGCAGGGAGAGTAATAGACGAGCAGTACTTC. It translates to CATAGRVIDEQYF.

This clonotype was counted at least ten times. This beta chain is off target for a library built for alpha chains, so its abundance means little. The rearrangement uses TRBV7-8 and TRBJ1-5; D unresolved. V dropped 2 bases and J dropped 4 bases, with 12 bases sitting between them. Germline assignment: CDR1 SGHVS and CDR2 FQNEAQ. CDR3 length: 15 residues. The DNA for the CDR3 is TGTGCCAGCAGCTTAAACAGCGGAGTGAATCAGCCCCAGCATTTT. This codes for CASSLNSGVNQPQHF.

This clonotype was detected ten times or more. This beta chain is off target for a library built for alpha chains, so its abundance means little. The V and J genes are TRBV27 and TRBJ2-3, with 7 bases fitting TRBD2. Germline-derived CDR1 and CDR2 are MNHEY and SMNVEV (reference sequence). The CDR3 spans 13 residues. Trimming cost V 5 bases and J 9 bases; bases outside gene matches: 8. CDR3 nucleotide sequence: TGTGCCAGCAGTCCCAATAGCGGGCCGACGCAGTATTTT. Amino acids: CASSPNSGPTQYF.

At least ten counts were recorded for this clonotype. With the library built for alpha chains, this beta chain is off target and its frequency is not meaningful. This rearrangement joins TRBV5-1 to TRBJ2-3; D ambiguous. Germline lookup yields CDR1 SGHRS and CDR2 YFSETQ. The CDR3 is 13 residues long. V dropped 4 bases and J dropped 6 bases, with 12 bases sitting between them. CDR3 loop: CASSNRRVDTQYF. DNA of the CDR3: TGCGCCAGCAGCAACAGACGTGTGGATACGCAGTATTTT.

This clonotype was counted at least ten times. Found in a library prepared for alpha chains, this beta chain is an off-target read, and its abundance has little meaning. The J gene is TRBJ2-7, the V gene TRBV20-1, with D possibly being TRBD1 (6 bases). V lost 6 bases, J lost 3 bases, and 15 bases lay in between. The CDR3 spans 13 residues. CDR1 and CDR2 (germline): DFQATT, SNEGSKA (reference sequence). The CDR3: CSARQDPIYEQYF. CDR3 sequence (DNA): TGCAGTGCGAGACAGGACCCGATCTACGAGCAGTACTTC.

This clonotype was seen ten or more times. In a library made to pick up alpha chains, this beta chain is a stray read with a size that means little. The CDR3 spells CSAKRTARNYGYTF. The CDR3 coding sequence is TGCAGCGCAAAAAGGACAGCCCGAAACTATGGCTACACCTTC. V is TRBV29-1 and J is TRBJ1-2; possible D gene TRBD1, 6 bases. Deletions cut 7 bases from V and 2 bases from J, with 17 bases between. The CDR3 is made up of 14 amino acids. Germline CDR1 reads SQVTM; CDR2 reads ANQGSEA.

Ten or more counts support this clonotype. This beta chain slipped into a library made for alpha chains as a stray read, so its size is not meaningful. The chain has TRBV28 and TRBJ2-7, with 8 bases aligning to TRBD1. The V gene's germline CDR1 is MDHEN and CDR2 SYDVKM. The V segment lost 7 bases and the J segment 7 bases; nucleotides outside the gene matches: 12. The CDR3 is 14 residues long. The CDR3 reads CASTPRTGIGEQYF. DNA for the CDR3: TGTGCCAGCACTCCAAGGACAGGGATCGGGGAGCAGTACTTC.

This clonotype has ten or more counts. This beta chain represents an off-target read in a library built for alpha chains; its size is of limited meaning. The genes are TRBV12-5 and TRBJ2-3, with D possibly TRBD1 on 5 matching bases. The CDR3 spans 15 residues. Per the germline V gene, CDR1 is LGHNT and CDR2 is FRNRAP. V gave up 0 bases and J gave up 0 bases, with 7 bases separating them. This CDR3 is CASGLVTVSTDTQYF. CDR3 coding DNA: TGTGCTAGTGGTTTGGTGACAGTTAGCACAGATACGCAGTATTTT.

Judged by abundance, this clonotype is medium-sized (0.01 to 0.1%). A read error may be the cause here, since a much bigger clone is one base away. This beta chain was picked up by a library intended for alpha chains and is off target, so its count carries little meaning. The CDR3 coding sequence is TGTGCCAGCACATGGGCGGGGCAGGGTGTCTCCTACGAGCAGTACTTC. Its protein is CASTWAGQGVSYEQYF. The V gene is TRBV7-8, the J gene TRBJ2-7; weak D call: TRBD2 (6 bases). Trimming cost V 7 bases and J 0 bases, with 19 bases left between them. CDR3 size: 16 residues. Germline-derived CDR1 and CDR2 are SGHVS and FQNEAQ.